The sequence of this TCR beta chain was determined in a study of OX40 agonist ivuxolimab in advanced cancers. Study-wide background: Age averaged roughly 60 years (range roughly 20 to 90), and around 78% were male. Study results and limitations: CD4+ and CD8+ blood T cells expanded clonally by week 6 at 0.1 to 3.0 mg/kg.

Points on this clone: Its target is unknown.

Profiling relied on immunoSEQ multiplex PCR, and the TCRdb table lists in-frame clones only, not all of them. The data show about 82,000 clones, with roughly 91% seen just once and 2% to 2.5% held by the top ten. Here the sequenced sample was CD4+ or CD8+ T cells sorted from blood, taken in a trial of the OX40 agonist ivuxolimab. The TCR originated in an adult with an advanced solid tumor such as melanoma, head and neck, liver or kidney cancer.

The CDR3 sequence is CASTKQLTDTQYF. The CDR3 nucleotides read TGCGCCAGCACCAAACAACTCACAGATACGCAGTATTTT. The gene calls are TRBV5-1 and TRBJ2-3; D is uncertain. This CDR3 has 13 residues. Trimming removed 6 bases from V and 2 bases from J, with 10 bases in between. Germline values: CDR1 SGHRS, CDR2 YFSETQ.